What follows are 22 T cell receptor beta chains derived from one specimen sequenced in a study of blood T cells in healthy people across ages. Primers used in a second PCR of roughly 6 to 12 cycles were a sample-barcoded 5' primer and a J-beta primer mix. MiXCR was run by TCRdb on the 5' RACE reads, yielding one entry per CDR3 protein. The table shows about 1,600,000 distinct CDR3 sequences, with about 40% occurring only once. Sequenced: blood. These receptors originate from a woman in her late teens or twenties in good health.

V usage is TRBV6-2 or TRBV6-3 and J usage is TRBJ2-1, with D possibly being TRBD1 or TRBD2 (5 bases each). The J call may be faulty, since TRBJ2-7 better matches the DNA end. Germline assignment: CDR1 MNHEY and CDR2 SVGEGT. CDR3 size: 15 residues. The CDR3 here is CASSRGDAAYNEQYF. CDR3 DNA sequence: TGTGCCAGCAGCAGAGGGGACGCGGCCTACAATGAGCAGTACTTC.

This clonotype was found a few times. V is TRBV12-3 or TRBV12-4 and J is TRBJ1-2; 10 nucleotides line up with TRBD1. CDR3 length equals 14 residues. The V segment lost 4 bases and the J segment 7 bases; nucleotides outside the gene matches: 6. CDR3 nucleotide sequence: TGTGCCAGCAGTTGGGGGACAGGGGCAAGTGGCTACACCTTC. Encoded protein: CASSWGTGASGYTF.

The sample holds many counts of this clonotype. The J gene is TRBJ2-7, the V gene TRBV4-2; D is undetermined. Germline V gene data show CDR1 as LGHNA and CDR2 as YNFKEQ. V lost 0 bases and J lost 4, with 7 bases in between. This CDR3 is built from 13 residues. The CDR3 region is CASSQDLDYEQYF. CDR3 in DNA: TGTGCCAGCAGCCAAGATCTCGATTACGAGCAGTACTTC.

The chain recombines TRBV4-1 with TRBJ1-1; D remains ambiguous. Germline V gives CDR1 MGHRA, CDR2 YSYEKL. The CDR3 sequence is 15 residues long. V shed 5 bases and J shed 3 bases, with 16 bases lying between them. The CDR3 nucleotides are TGCGCCAGCAGCGTCCATACGACAACTCACACTGAAGCTTTCTTT. This gives the protein CASSVHTTTHTEAFF.

The chain couples TRBV7-2 to TRBJ2-5, with D maybe TRBD2 (5 bases). The J call is doubtful: the DNA matches TRBJ2-7 better. CDR1 is SGHTA, CDR2 FQGNSA, per germline. CDR3 length: 11 amino acids. The CDR3 DNA reads TGTGCCACCTCGGAGCGGTACGAGCAGTACTTC. It codes for CATSERYEQYF.

The gene calls are TRBV3-1 and TRBJ2-3, with D unclear. The CDR3 covers 16 residues. Germline V gene sequence: CDR1 LGHDT, CDR2 YNNKEL (reference sequence). V shed 1 base and J shed 5 bases, with 16 bases lying between them. CDR3 region: CASSQAHLGYRDTQYF. CDR3 DNA sequence: TGTGCCAGCAGCCAAGCGCACTTAGGGTACAGAGATACGCAGTATTTT.

The gene calls are TRBV12-3 or TRBV12-4 and TRBJ2-7; 7 bases are shared with TRBD2. The length of the CDR3 is 15 residues. The trim removed 2 bases at V and 2 bases at J, leaving 6 bases unmatched. In DNA, the CDR3 is TGTGCCAGCAGTTTAAGTTCTAGCGGCGCCTACGAGCAGTACTTC. It yields the protein CASSLSSSGAYEQYF.

The chain is built from TRBV7-2 and TRBJ1-5; possibly TRBD1 for D (6 bases). From germline, CDR1 is SGHTA and CDR2 FQGNSA. Trimming took off 5 bases at V and 6 bases at J, with 11 bases between the two ends. The CDR3 is made up of 13 amino acids. The CDR3 DNA is TGTGCCAGCAGCCTCAGGGGCAGTCAGCCCCAGCATTTT. It is translated as CASSLRGSQPQHF.

Of note for this clonotype: A much more abundant neighbour one base away suggests this may be a read error. V is TRBV11-2 and J is TRBJ2-3, with D hard to call. CDR3 size: 13 residues. Per the germline V gene, CDR1 is SGHAT and CDR2 is FQNNGV. V shed 5 bases and J shed 2 bases, with 8 bases lying between them. The CDR3 here is CASSPQITDTQYF. The CDR3 DNA is TGTGCCAGCAGCCCCCAGATCACAGATACGCAGTATTTT. The entire variable domain, with the rest obtained from reference TRBV11-2 and TRBJ2-3, is as follows: EAGVAQSPRYKIIEKRQSVAFWCNPISGHATLYWYQQILGQGPKLLIQFQNNGVVDDSQLPKDRFSAERLKGVDSTLKIQPAKLEDSAVYLCASSPQITDTQYFGPGTRLTVL.

The table lists this clonotype with a count of one. The chain joins TRBV2 to TRBJ1-6; no reliable D call. The CDR3 is 16 amino acids. Germline CDR1 is SNHLY and CDR2 is FYNNEI. Trimming shortened V by 8 bases and J by 5 bases, and 19 bases separated the two germline ends. The CDR3 nucleotides read TGTGCCAGCGGGCCGAGCAGGACTACTAATAATTCACCCCTCCACTTT. Translation: CASGPSRTTNNSPLHF.

V gene TRBV12-3 or TRBV12-4 combines with J gene TRBJ2-1; 13 bases match TRBD2. Trimming removed 6 bases from V and 8 bases from J; junction bases left unmatched: 7. CDR3 length: 15 amino acids. The CDR3 spells CASSPGLAGDDEQFF. The DNA of the CDR3 is TGTGCCAGCAGCCCTGGACTAGCGGGAGACGATGAGCAGTTCTTC.

V gene TRBV30 combines with J gene TRBJ1-2; no clear D gene. CDR3 length: 14 amino acids. V lost 2 bases to trimming and J lost 1 base, with 11 bases between them. Germline CDR1 GTSNPN, CDR2 SVGIG (reference sequence). CDR3 sequence reads: CAWSTTANNYGYTF. Here the CDR3 DNA reads TGTGCCTGGAGTACTACCGCCAATAACTATGGCTACACCTTC.

This chain links TRBV27 with TRBJ1-2, with D perhaps matching TRBD1 (6 bases). Germline V gene lookup returns CDR1 MNHEY and CDR2 SMNVEV (reference sequence). CDR3 size: 14 residues. The ends were cut back, 5 bases at V and 4 bases at J, with 14 bases in the middle. Here the CDR3 reads CASSPKDRFYGYTF. The CDR3 region has the DNA TGTGCCAGCAGTCCAAAGGACAGATTCTATGGCTACACCTTC.

This clonotype came up a few times. The V gene is TRBV20-1, the J gene TRBJ2-7; 10 bases map to TRBD2. This CDR3 is built from 15 residues. V lost 1 base and J lost 5; bases outside the gene matches: 8. Germline V gene lookup returns CDR1 DFQATT and CDR2 SNEGSKA (reference sequence). The CDR3 nucleotides read TGCAGTGCTAGAGGCCCTAGCGGGAGTCTAAACGAGCAGTACTTC. Translation gives CSARGPSGSLNEQYF.

V is TRBV25-1 and J is TRBJ2-5; 7 bases are shared with TRBD1. From germline, CDR1 is MGHDK and CDR2 SYGVNS. The V gene end was trimmed by 4 bases and the J gene end by 3 bases; junction bases not matched to a gene: 8. This CDR3 spans 15 amino acids. The chain's CDR3 is CASSAPPGTEETQYF. CDR3 DNA: TGTGCCAGCAGTGCCCCCCCGGGGACAGAAGAGACCCAGTACTTC.

V usage is TRBV21-1 and J usage is TRBJ2-4; TRBD2, the table's D call, lacks a check against the DNA. Near its end, the DNA agrees better with TRBJ2-5, so the J call may be wrong. TRBV21-1 corresponds to a pseudogene. CDR3 length: 16 amino acids. The CDR3 is CAQTGTSGRCGETQYF. CDR3 DNA sequence: TGTGCCCAGACAGGGACTAGCGGGAGGTGTGGTGAGACCCAGTACTTC.

V and J are TRBV20-1 and TRBJ2-7, with D maybe TRBD2 (6 bases). The CDR3 is made up of 13 amino acids. The V gene lost 6 bases and the J gene lost 4 bases, with 16 bases spanning the gap. CDR1 is DFQATT, CDR2 SNEGSKA, per germline (reference sequence). The CDR3 is CSANKGRFYEQYF. As DNA, the CDR3 is TGCAGTGCAAACAAGGGGAGGTTTTACGAGCAGTACTTC.

This clonotype has just a few counts. The chain uses TRBV27 and TRBJ1-6; D ambiguous. The CDR3 is made up of 16 amino acids. Germline V gives CDR1 MNHEY, CDR2 SMNVEV (reference sequence). V was clipped by 4 bases and J by 9 bases, with 19 bases between them. The CDR3 loop is CASSSTHEGSGSPLHF. The CDR3 nucleotides read TGTGCCAGCAGTTCAACACATGAGGGCTCCGGTTCACCCCTCCACTTT.

Only a few counts were recorded for this clonotype. The chain employs TRBV5-1 and TRBJ2-7, with TRBD1 matching 9 bases. Germline V gene lookup returns CDR1 SGHRS and CDR2 YFSETQ. Trimming took 4 bases from V and 2 from J; bases not matched to a gene: 7. This CDR3 is built from 15 residues. CDR3 region: CASSHGDRDTYEQYF. The DNA for the CDR3 is TGCGCCAGCAGCCACGGGGACAGGGACACCTACGAGCAGTACTTC.

This clonotype was picked up a small number of times. V gene TRBV10-3 combines with J gene TRBJ1-5, with D tentatively TRBD1 (5 bases). Looked up from germline, CDR1 is ENHRY and CDR2 is SYGVKD. The CDR3 is 13 residues long. V was clipped by 6 bases and J by 5 bases, with 11 bases between them. The CDR3 here is CAIRGDGYQPQHF. Here the CDR3 DNA reads TGTGCCATCAGGGGGGACGGGTATCAGCCCCAGCATTTT.

This clonotype was counted ten times or more. The V gene is TRBV12-3 or TRBV12-4, the J gene TRBJ2-7; D is possibly TRBD2 (6 bases). This CDR3 is built from 13 residues. V lost 3 bases to trimming and J lost 5 bases, with 11 bases between them. CDR3 DNA: TGTGCCAGCAGTTTTGGGAGGTTTAACGAGCAGTACTTC. Residues: CASSFGRFNEQYF.

This clonotype was detected only a few times. This chain joins TRBV4-1 and TRBJ1-1; D is undetermined. The V end was cut by 5 bases, the J end by 4 bases, with 23 bases between. The germline V gene has CDR1 MGHRA and CDR2 YSYEKL. There are 17 residues in the CDR3. In DNA, the CDR3 is TGCGCCAGCAGCGTACACCGGACGGGAGGAAAGGGCACTGAAGCTTTCTTT. Translation: CASSVHRTGGKGTEAFF.